The 5 T cell receptor beta chains listed next were all sequenced from one sample in a study of T cells after yellow fever vaccination. From the 5' RACE reads, TCRdb called clonotypes with MiXCR, one entry per CDR3 protein. This table holds roughly 45,000 distinct CDR3 sequences, 6.8% found once. Sample: CD8+ T cells not binding an NS4B(214-222) dextramer, sorted from PBMCs, taken 45 days after the yellow fever booster vaccination. These receptors originate from a man under 40 who received the YFV17D yellow fever vaccine.

This clonotype has a count of ten or more. The CDR3 spells CASSQGHTNEKLFF. The CDR3 DNA follows: TGTGCCAGCAGCCAAGGACACACAAATGAAAAACTGTTTTTT. V gene TRBV3-1 combines with J gene TRBJ1-4; unclear D gene. Germline CDR1 and CDR2: LGHDT and YNNKEL (reference sequence). V lost 1 base to trimming and J lost 5 bases, with 8 bases between them. CDR3 length equals 14 residues.

The rearrangement links TRBV27 to TRBJ2-1; 11 bases fit TRBD2. From germline, CDR1 is MNHEY and CDR2 SMNVEV (reference sequence). The trim removed 6 bases at V and 5 bases at J, leaving 6 bases unmatched. The CDR3 spans 15 residues. This CDR3 is CASSRTSGSNNEQFF. DNA for the CDR3: TGTGCCAGCAGCAGGACTAGCGGGTCAAACAATGAGCAGTTCTTC.

This clonotype was seen repeatedly, ten times or more. The chain combines TRBV27 with TRBJ2-7; TRBD1 is a possible D gene (5 bases). Germline V gene lookup returns CDR1 MNHEY and CDR2 SMNVEV (reference sequence). V shed 5 bases and J shed 0 bases, with 17 bases lying between them. CDR3 length equals 16 residues. The DNA of the CDR3 is TGTGCCAGCAGTCCCCAGACAGAATTGAGCTCCTACGAGCAGTACTTC. This sequence encodes CASSPQTELSSYEQYF.

This clonotype was recorded many times. This chain links TRBV24-1 with TRBJ2-1, with TRBD2 matching 8 bases. V shed 4 bases and J 3 bases; nucleotides not matched to a gene: 10. The CDR3 loop spans 17 amino acids. CDR1 is KGHDR, CDR2 SFDVKD, per germline. The CDR3 nucleotides read TGTGCCACCAGTGACACCCGGGGGCGGGAGGACTACAATGAGCAGTTCTTC. Amino acids: CATSDTRGREDYNEQFF.

This clonotype was detected many times. V gene TRBV4-3 combines with J gene TRBJ2-7, with TRBD1 matching over 8 bases. V lost 2 bases to trimming and J lost 1 base; unmatched junction nucleotides: 7. Germline V CDR1 and CDR2: LGHNA, YSLEER. The CDR3 loop spans 16 amino acids. CDR3 DNA: TGCGCCAGCAGCCAATCCAGGACAGGGACGTCCTACGAGCAGTACTTC. Translation: CASSQSRTGTSYEQYF.